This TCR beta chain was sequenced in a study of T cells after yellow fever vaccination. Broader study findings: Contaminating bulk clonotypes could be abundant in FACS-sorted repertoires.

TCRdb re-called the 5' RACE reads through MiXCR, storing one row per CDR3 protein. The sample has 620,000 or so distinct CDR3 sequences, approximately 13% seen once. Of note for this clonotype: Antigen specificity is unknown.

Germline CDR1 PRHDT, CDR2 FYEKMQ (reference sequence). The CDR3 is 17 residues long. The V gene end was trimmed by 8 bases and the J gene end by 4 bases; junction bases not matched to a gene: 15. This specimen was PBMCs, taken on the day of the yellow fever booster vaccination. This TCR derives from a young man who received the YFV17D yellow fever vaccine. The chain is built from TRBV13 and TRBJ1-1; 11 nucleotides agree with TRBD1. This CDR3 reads CASGRTGGAGGVTEAFF. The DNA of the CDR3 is TGTGCCAGCGGCAGGACAGGGGGCGCGGGAGGGGTCACTGAAGCTTTCTTT. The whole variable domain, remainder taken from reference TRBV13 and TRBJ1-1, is AAGVIQSPRHLIKEKRETATLKCYPIPRHDTVYWYQQGPGQDPQFLISFYEKMQSDKGSIPDRFSAQQFSDYHSELNMSSLELGDSALYFCASGRTGGAGGVTEAFFGQGTRLTVV.